A single sample is the source of the 9 T cell receptor beta chains below, sequenced in a study of cytomegalovirus exposure and HLA in healthy donors. Researchers ran the PCR with 60 Vbeta and 13 Jbeta primers. Sequencing was performed with immunoSEQ multiplex PCR; in TCRdb, only in-frame clones are kept and a portion is missing. The data hold 140,000 to 150,000 clones, with about four fifths observed a single time. The sample was PBMCs. The receptors derive from a man aged 40-55 years in good health and CMV-seronegative.

V and J are TRBV11-1 and TRBJ2-5; D is possibly TRBD1 (6 bases). V dropped 2 bases and J dropped 3 bases, with 16 bases sitting between them. The CDR3 runs 16 residues. The germline V gene encodes CDR1 SGHAT and CDR2 FQDESV (reference sequence). This chain's CDR3 is CASSLFSLGGKETQYF. For the CDR3, the DNA is TGTGCCAGCAGCTTATTCTCTCTAGGGGGTAAAGAGACCCAGTACTTC.

The genes are TRBV30 and TRBJ1-1; no clear D gene. Germline V gene sequence: CDR1 GTSNPN, CDR2 SVGIG (reference sequence). Trimming cost V 1 base and J 10 bases, with 10 bases left between them. The CDR3 sequence is 11 residues long. The CDR3 protein is CAWSGLPGAFF. CDR3 in DNA: TGTGCCTGGAGTGGCCTCCCGGGAGCTTTCTTT.

The chain combines TRBV5-1 with TRBJ2-3, with 12 bases matching TRBD2. The CDR3 runs to 15 residues. Germline V lookup: CDR1 SGHRS, CDR2 YFSETQ. V was pared by 4 bases and J by 3 bases, with 3 bases of the junction left unmatched. CDR3 amino acids: CASSLTSGGTDTQYF. The CDR3 nucleotides are TGCGCCAGCAGCCTGACTAGCGGGGGAACAGATACGCAGTATTTT.

V and J are TRBV5-1 and TRBJ1-5, with no clear D. This CDR3 is 15 amino acids long. Germline lookup yields CDR1 SGHRS and CDR2 YFSETQ. The V gene lost 0 bases and the J gene lost 1 base, with 8 bases spanning the gap. The CDR3 loop is CASSLDGGSNQPQHF. CDR3 in DNA: TGCGCCAGCAGCTTGGACGGCGGGAGCAATCAGCCCCAGCATTTT.

The rearrangement joins TRBV19 to TRBJ2-1; weak D call: TRBD1 (7 bases). V lost 4 bases and J 12 bases, leaving 16 bases between the germline ends. The CDR3 spans 13 residues. Per germline, CDR1 LNHDA and CDR2 SQIVND (reference sequence). The CDR3 nucleotides are TGTGCCAGTAGTACCCGTGGTCAGGGGGGGCAGTTCTTC. Encoded protein: CASSTRGQGGQFF.

The chain employs TRBV11-2 and TRBJ1-2; the match to TRBD1 covers 9 bases. Germline V gene data show CDR1 as SGHAT and CDR2 as FQNNGV. The CDR3 has 12 residues. The V and J ends lost 3 bases and 8 bases, in that order; junction bases with no gene match: 1. In DNA form, the CDR3 reads TGTGCCAGCAGCTTGGACAGGGGAGGCTACACCTTC. The encoded protein is CASSLDRGGYTF.

The rearrangement uses TRBV11-1 and TRBJ2-1; no clear D gene. This CDR3 is 13 amino acids long. In germline, CDR1 is SGHAT, CDR2 FQDESV (reference sequence). Trimming removed 1 base at V and 5 bases at J, with 6 bases between. For the CDR3, the DNA is TGTGCCAGCAGCTTAGGGCTCGACAATGAGCAGTTCTTC. Translation: CASSLGLDNEQFF. Variable domain in full (rest from reference TRBV11-1 and TRBJ2-1): EAEVAQSPRYKITEKSQAVAFWCDPISGHATLYWYRQILGQGPELLVQFQDESVVDDSQLPKDRFSAERLKGVDSTLKIQPAELGDSAMYLCASSLGLDNEQFFGPGTRLTVL.

This sequence joins TRBV5-1 and TRBJ2-2, with a possible D match to TRBD1 (5 bases). CDR1 SGHRS and CDR2 YFSETQ come from the germline V gene. V gave up 0 bases and J gave up 6 bases, with 12 bases separating them. The CDR3 has 15 residues. The CDR3 spells CASSLGRVTPGELFF. In DNA, the CDR3 is TGCGCCAGCAGCTTGGGCAGGGTGACGCCCGGGGAGCTGTTTTTT.

This chain links TRBV19 with TRBJ1-6; TRBD1 agrees at 9 bases. With V trimmed by 5 bases and J by 7 bases, 6 bases remained unmatched. Germline V gives CDR1 LNHDA, CDR2 SQIVND (reference sequence). CDR3 length equals 15 residues. The CDR3 DNA sequence: TGTGCCAGTAGTCCGGGGACAGGGACCAATTCACCCCTCCACTTT. This encodes CASSPGTGTNSPLHF. The full variable domain, completed using reference TRBV19 and TRBJ1-6, is DGGITQSPKYLFRKEGQNVTLSCEQNLNHDAMYWYRQDPGQGLRLIYYSQIVNDFQKGDIAEGYSVSREKKESFPLTVTSAQKNPTAFYLCASSPGTGTNSPLHFGNGTRLTVT.